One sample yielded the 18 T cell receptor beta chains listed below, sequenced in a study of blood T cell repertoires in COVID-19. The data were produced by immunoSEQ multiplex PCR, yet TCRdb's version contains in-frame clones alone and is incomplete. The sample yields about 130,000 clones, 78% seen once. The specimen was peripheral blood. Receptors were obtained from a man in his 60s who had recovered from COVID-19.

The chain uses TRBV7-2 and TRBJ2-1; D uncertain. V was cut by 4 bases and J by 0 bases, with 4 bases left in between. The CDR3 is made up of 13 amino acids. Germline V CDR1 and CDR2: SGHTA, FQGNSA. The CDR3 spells CASSSGSYNEQFF. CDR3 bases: TGTGCCAGCAGCTCCGGCTCCTACAATGAGCAGTTCTTC.

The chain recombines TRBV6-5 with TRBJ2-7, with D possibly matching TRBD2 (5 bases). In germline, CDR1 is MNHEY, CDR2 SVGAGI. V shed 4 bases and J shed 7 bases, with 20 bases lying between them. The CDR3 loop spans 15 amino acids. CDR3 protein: CASSWEAGMIGEQYF. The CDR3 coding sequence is TGTGCCAGCAGTTGGGAAGCCGGGATGATTGGGGAGCAGTACTTC.

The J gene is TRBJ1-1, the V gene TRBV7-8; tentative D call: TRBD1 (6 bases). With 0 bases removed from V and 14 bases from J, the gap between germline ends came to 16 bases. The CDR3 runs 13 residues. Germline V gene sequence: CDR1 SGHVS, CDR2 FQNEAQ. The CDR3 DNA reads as TGTGCCAGCAGCTTAGCGAACAGGGCGAGGGAGTTCTTT. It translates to CASSLANRAREFF. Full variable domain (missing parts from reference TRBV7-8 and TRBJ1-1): GAGVSQSPRYKVAKRGQDVALRCDPISGHVSLFWYQQALGQGPEFLTYFQNEAQLDKSGLPSDRFFAERPEGSVSTLKIQRTQQEDSAVYLCASSLANRAREFFGQGTRLTVV.

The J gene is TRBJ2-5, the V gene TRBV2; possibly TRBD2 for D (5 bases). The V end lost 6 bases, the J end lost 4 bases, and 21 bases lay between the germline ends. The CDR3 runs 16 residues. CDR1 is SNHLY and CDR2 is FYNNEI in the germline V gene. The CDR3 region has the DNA TGTGCCAGCAGACAGCAACCCGAGGGAGTGGGAGAGACCCAGTACTTC. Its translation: CASRQQPEGVGETQYF. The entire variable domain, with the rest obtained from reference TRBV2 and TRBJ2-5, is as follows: EPEVTQTPSHQVTQMGQEVILRCVPISNHLYFYWYRQILGQKVEFLVSFYNNEISEKSEIFDDQFSVERPDGSNFTLKIRSTKLEDSAMYFCASRQQPEGVGETQYFGPGTRLLVL.

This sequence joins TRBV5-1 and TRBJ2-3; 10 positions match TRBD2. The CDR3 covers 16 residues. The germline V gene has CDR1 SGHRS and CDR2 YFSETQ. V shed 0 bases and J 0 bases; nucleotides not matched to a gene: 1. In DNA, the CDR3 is TGCGCCAGCAGCTTGGGTAGCGGGGGGAGCACAGATACGCAGTATTTT. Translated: CASSLGSGGSTDTQYF.

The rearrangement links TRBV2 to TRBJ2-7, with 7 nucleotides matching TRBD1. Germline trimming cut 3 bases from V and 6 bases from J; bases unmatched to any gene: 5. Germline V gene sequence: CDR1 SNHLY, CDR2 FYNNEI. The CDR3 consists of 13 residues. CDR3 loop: CASSEISGGEQYF. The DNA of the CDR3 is TGTGCCAGCAGTGAGATATCAGGGGGCGAGCAGTACTTC.

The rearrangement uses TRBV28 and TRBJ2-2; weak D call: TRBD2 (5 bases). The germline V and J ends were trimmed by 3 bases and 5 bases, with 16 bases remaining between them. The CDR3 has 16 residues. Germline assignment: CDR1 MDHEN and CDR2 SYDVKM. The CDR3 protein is CASSLGDRVVTGELFF. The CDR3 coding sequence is TGTGCCAGCAGTTTGGGAGATAGGGTGGTGACCGGGGAGCTGTTTTTT.

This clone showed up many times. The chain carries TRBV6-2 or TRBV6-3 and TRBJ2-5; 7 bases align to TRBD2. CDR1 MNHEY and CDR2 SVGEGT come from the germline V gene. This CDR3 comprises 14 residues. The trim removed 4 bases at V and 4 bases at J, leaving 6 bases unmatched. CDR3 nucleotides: TGTGCCAGCAGTTTGCGGGAGAGGGGAGAGACCCAGTACTTC. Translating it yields CASSLRERGETQYF.

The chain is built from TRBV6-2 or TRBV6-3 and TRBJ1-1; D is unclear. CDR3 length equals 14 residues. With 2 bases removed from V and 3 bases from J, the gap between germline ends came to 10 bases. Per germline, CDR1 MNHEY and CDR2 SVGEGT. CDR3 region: CASSYTGRDTEAFF. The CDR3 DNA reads TGTGCCAGCAGTTACACGGGAAGGGACACTGAAGCTTTCTTT.

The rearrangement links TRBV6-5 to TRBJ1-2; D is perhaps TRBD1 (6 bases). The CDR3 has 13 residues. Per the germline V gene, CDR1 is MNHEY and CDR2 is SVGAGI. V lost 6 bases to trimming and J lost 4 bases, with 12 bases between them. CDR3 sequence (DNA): TGTGCCAGCAGAACAACAGGGCTCTATGGCTACACCTTC. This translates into CASRTTGLYGYTF.

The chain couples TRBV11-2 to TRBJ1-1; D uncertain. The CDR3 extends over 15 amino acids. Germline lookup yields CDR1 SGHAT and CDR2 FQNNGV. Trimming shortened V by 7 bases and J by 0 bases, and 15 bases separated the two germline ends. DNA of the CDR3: TGTGCCAGCACCTCCGGGATGCGGATGAACACTGAAGCTTTCTTT. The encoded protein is CASTSGMRMNTEAFF.

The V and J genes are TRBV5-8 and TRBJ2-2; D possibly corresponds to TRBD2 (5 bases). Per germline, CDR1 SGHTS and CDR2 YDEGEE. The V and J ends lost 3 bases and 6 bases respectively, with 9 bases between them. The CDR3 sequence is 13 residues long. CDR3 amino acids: CASSWRGSGELFF. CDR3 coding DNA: TGTGCCAGCAGCTGGAGAGGGTCCGGGGAGCTGTTTTTT. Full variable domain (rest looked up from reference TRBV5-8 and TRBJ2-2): EAGVTQSPTHLIKTRGQQATLRCSPISGHTSVYWYQQALGLGLQFLLWYDEGEERNRGNFPPRFSGRQFPNYSSELNVNALELEDSALYLCASSWRGSGELFFGEGSRLTVL.

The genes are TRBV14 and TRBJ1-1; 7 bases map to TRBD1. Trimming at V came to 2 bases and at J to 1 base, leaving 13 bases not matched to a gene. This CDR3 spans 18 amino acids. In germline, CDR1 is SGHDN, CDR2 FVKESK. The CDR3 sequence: CASSQSHLTQGRNTEAFF. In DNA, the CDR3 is TGTGCCAGCAGCCAAAGCCACTTAACACAGGGGAGGAACACTGAAGCTTTCTTT.

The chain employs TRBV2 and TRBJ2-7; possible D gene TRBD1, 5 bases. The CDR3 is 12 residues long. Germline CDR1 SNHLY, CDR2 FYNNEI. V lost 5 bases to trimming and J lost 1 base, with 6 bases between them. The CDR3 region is CASSWTSYEQYF. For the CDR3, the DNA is TGTGCCAGCAGTTGGACATCCTACGAGCAGTACTTC.

Written as DNA, the CDR3 is TGTGCCAGCAGTTTTGCGGGGTTCTCTGGAAACACCATATATTTT. This translates into CASSFAGFSGNTIYF. The V and J genes are TRBV28 and TRBJ1-3; D ambiguous. The V end was cut by 3 bases, the J end by 0 bases, with 9 bases between. Germline V gene lookup returns CDR1 MDHEN and CDR2 SYDVKM. The CDR3 length is 15 residues. The entire variable domain, with the rest obtained from reference TRBV28 and TRBJ1-3, is as follows: DVKVTQSSRYLVKRTGEKVFLECVQDMDHENMFWYRQDPGLGLRLIYFSYDVKMKEKGDIPEGYSVSREKKERFSLILESASTNQTSMYLCASSFAGFSGNTIYFGEGSWLTVV.

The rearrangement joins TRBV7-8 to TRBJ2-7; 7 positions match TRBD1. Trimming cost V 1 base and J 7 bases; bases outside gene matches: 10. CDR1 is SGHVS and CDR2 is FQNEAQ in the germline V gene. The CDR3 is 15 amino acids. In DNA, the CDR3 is TGTGCCAGCAGCTTAGAGGGACAGCCCACGGGGGAGCAGTACTTC. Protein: CASSLEGQPTGEQYF.

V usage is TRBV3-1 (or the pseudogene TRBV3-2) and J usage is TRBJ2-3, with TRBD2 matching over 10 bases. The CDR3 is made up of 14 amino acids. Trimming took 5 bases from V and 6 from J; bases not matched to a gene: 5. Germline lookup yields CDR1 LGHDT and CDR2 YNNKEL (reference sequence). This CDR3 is CASSSGTSADTQYF. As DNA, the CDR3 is TGTGCCAGCAGCTCTGGGACTAGCGCGGATACGCAGTATTTT.

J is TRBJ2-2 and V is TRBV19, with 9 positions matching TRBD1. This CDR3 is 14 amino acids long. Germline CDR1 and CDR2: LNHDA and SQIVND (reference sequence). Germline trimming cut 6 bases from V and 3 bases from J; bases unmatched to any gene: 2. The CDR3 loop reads CASRRTGDTGELFF. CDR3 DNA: TGTGCCAGTAGAAGGACAGGGGACACCGGGGAGCTGTTTTTT.